The 2 T cell receptor beta chains below were found in one sample sequenced in a study of OX40 agonist ivuxolimab in advanced cancers. Using immunoSEQ multiplex PCR, the repertoire was profiled, and TCRdb retains in-frame clones only, with some absent. The table shows 64,000 or so clones, with approximately 83% occurring only once. This sample comprised CD4+ or CD8+ T cells sorted from blood, obtained in a trial of the OX40 agonist ivuxolimab. These receptors were taken from an adult with an advanced solid tumor such as melanoma, head and neck, liver or kidney cancer.

The chain has TRBV5-6 and TRBJ1-1, with TRBD1 identical over 10 bases. Germline-derived CDR1 and CDR2 are SGHDT and YYEEEE. V was pared by 6 bases and J by 4 bases, with 9 bases of the junction left unmatched. The CDR3 is made up of 15 amino acids. CDR3: CASNSYRTGGTEAFF. The DNA for the CDR3 is TGTGCCAGCAACTCATACCGGACAGGGGGCACTGAAGCTTTCTTT.

Notes on this clone: Additional DNA sequences in this sample encode the identical CDR3. The rearrangement uses TRBV10-1 and TRBJ2-7; 8 positions agree with TRBD1. Germline V gene sequence: CDR1 WNHNN, CDR2 SYGVQD (reference sequence). The J segment lost 5 bases and the V segment lost 6 bases, leaving 9 bases of the junction unmatched. This CDR3 region has 14 residues. CDR3 sequence (DNA): TGCGCCAGCAGCCCAGGACAGGGACTGCACGAGCAGTACTTC. Protein: CASSPGQGLHEQYF.